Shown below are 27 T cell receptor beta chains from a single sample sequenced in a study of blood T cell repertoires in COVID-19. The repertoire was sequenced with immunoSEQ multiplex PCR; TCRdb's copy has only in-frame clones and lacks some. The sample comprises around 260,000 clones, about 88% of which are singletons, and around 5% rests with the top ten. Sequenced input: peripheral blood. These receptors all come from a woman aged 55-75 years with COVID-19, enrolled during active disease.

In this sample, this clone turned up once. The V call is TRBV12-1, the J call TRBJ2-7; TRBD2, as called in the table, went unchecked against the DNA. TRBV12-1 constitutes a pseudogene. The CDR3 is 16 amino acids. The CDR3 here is CASSFVHGGSSYEQYF. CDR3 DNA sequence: TGTGCCAGCAGCTTTGTCCACGGGGGGAGCTCCTACGAGCAGTACTTC.

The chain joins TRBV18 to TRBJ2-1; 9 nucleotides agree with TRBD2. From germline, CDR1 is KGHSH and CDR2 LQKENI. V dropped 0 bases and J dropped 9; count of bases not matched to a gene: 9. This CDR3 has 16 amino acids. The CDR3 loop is CASSPPEASGNGEQFF. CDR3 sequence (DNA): TGTGCCAGCTCACCACCGGAGGCTAGCGGGAATGGTGAGCAGTTCTTC.

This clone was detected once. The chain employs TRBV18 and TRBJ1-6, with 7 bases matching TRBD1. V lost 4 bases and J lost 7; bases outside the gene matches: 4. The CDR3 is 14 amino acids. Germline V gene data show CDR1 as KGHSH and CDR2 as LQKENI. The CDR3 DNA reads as TGTGCCAGCTCACAGCGACAGGGAAATTCACCCCTCCACTTT. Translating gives CASSQRQGNSPLHF.

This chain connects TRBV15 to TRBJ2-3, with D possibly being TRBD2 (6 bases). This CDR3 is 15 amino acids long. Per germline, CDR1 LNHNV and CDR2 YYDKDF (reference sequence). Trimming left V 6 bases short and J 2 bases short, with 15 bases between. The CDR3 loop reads CATRMPGVLTDTQYF. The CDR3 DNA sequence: TGTGCCACCAGGATGCCGGGAGTCCTCACAGATACGCAGTATTTT.

The chain's CDR3 is CSASNGQPQHF. The DNA for the CDR3 is TGCAGTGCTAGCAACGGTCAGCCCCAGCATTTT. V is TRBV20-1 and J is TRBJ1-5; D gene unclear. V lost 3 bases to trimming and J lost 6 bases, with 6 bases between them. CDR1 is DFQATT and CDR2 is SNEGSKA in the germline V gene (reference sequence). The CDR3 covers 11 residues.

The CDR3 bases are TGTGCCAGCCAAGAGGGTGACTACGAGCAGTACTTC. Protein product: CASQEGDYEQYF. The V gene is TRBV12-3 or TRBV12-4, the J gene TRBJ2-7; a possible D gene is TRBD2 (5 bases). CDR3 length equals 12 residues. V was trimmed by 8 bases and J by 3 bases, leaving 11 bases between them.

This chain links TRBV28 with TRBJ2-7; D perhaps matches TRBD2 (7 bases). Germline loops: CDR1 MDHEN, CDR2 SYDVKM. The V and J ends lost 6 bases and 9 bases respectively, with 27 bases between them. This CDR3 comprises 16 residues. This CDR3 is CASSPMGGPTRGGQYF. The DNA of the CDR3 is TGTGCCAGCAGCCCAATGGGCGGCCCTACGAGGGGGGGGCAGTACTTC.

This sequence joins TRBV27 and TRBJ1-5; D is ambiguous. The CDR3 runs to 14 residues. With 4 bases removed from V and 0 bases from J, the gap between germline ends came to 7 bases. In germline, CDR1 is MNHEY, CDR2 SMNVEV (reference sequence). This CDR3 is CASSSRNSNQPQHF. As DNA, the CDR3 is TGTGCCAGCAGTTCCAGAAATAGCAATCAGCCCCAGCATTTT.

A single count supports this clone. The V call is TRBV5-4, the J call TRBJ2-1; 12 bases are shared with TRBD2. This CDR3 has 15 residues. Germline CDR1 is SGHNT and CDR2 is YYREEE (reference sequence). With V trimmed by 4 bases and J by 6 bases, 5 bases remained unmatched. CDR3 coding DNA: TGTGCCAGCAGCCCAAGGACTAGCGGGACCAATGAGCAGTTCTTC. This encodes CASSPRTSGTNEQFF. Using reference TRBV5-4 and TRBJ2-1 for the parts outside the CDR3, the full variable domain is ETGVTQSPTHLIKTRGQQVTLRCSSQSGHNTVSWYQQALGQGPQFIFQYYREEENGRGNFPPRFSGLQFPNYSSELNVNALELDDSALYLCASSPRTSGTNEQFFGPGTRLTVL.

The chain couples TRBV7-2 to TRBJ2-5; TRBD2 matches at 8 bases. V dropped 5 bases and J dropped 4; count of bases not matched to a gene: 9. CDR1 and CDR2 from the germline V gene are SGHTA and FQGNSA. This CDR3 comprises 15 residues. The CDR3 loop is CASSQQNSGGETQYF. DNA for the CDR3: TGTGCCAGCAGCCAACAGAACAGCGGGGGAGAGACCCAGTACTTC.

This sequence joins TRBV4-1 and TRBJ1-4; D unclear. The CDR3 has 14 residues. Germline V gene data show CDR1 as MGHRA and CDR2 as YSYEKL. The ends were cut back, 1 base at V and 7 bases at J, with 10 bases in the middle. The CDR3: CASSQVLRGEKLFF. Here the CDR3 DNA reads TGCGCCAGCAGCCAAGTACTGAGAGGTGAAAAACTGTTTTTT.

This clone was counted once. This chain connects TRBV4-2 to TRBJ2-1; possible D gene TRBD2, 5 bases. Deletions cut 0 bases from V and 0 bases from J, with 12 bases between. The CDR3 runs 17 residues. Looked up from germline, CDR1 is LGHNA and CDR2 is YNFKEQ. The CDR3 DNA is TGTGCCAGCAGCCAAGATCGGCTAGGGAGCTCCTACAATGAGCAGTTCTTC. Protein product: CASSQDRLGSSYNEQFF.

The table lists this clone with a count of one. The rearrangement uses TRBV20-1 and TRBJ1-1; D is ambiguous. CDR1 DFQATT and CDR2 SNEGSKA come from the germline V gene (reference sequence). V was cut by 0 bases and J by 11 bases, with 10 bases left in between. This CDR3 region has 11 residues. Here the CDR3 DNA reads TGCAGTGCTAGAGACGCGGGGAGGGCTTTCTTT. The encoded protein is CSARDAGRAFF.

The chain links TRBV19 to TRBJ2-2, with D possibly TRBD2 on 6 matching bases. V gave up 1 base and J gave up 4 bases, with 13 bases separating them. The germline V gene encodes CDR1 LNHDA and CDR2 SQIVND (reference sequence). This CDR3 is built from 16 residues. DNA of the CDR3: TGTGCCAGTAGTATAGCGACGGGAGTGGGCACCGGGGAGCTGTTTTTT. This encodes CASSIATGVGTGELFF.

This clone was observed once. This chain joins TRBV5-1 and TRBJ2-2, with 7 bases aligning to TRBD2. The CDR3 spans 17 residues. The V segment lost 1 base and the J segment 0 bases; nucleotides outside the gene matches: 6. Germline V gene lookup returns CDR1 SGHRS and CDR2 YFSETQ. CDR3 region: CASSLKMGLSNTGELFF. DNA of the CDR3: TGCGCCAGCAGCTTGAAGATGGGACTATCGAACACCGGGGAGCTGTTTTTT.

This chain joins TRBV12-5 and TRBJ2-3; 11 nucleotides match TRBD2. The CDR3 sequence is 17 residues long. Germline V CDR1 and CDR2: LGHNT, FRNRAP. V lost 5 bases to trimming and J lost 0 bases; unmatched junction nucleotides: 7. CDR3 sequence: CASGAGLADPSTDTQYF. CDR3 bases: TGTGCTAGTGGTGCGGGACTAGCGGACCCTAGCACAGATACGCAGTATTTT.

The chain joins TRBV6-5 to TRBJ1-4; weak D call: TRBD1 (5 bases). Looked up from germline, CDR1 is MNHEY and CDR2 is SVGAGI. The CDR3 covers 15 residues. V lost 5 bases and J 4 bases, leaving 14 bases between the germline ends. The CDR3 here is CASSRPGGINEKLFF. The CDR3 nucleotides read TGTGCCAGCAGTCGCCCCGGGGGGATTAATGAAAAACTGTTTTTT.

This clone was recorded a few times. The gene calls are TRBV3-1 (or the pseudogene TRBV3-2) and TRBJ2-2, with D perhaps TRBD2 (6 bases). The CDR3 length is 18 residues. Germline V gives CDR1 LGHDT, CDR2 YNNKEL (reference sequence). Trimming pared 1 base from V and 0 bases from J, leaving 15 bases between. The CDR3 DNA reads TGTGCCAGCAGCCAAGGGGGTTGGGGCGGGACGAACACCGGGGAGCTGTTTTTT. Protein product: CASSQGGWGGTNTGELFF.

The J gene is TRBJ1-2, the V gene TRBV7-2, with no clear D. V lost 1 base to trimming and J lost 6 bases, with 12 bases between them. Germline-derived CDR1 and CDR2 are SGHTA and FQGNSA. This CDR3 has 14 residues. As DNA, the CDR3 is TGTGCCAGCAGCTTAGGGTTTTTTGCGGATGGCTACACCTTC. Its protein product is CASSLGFFADGYTF.

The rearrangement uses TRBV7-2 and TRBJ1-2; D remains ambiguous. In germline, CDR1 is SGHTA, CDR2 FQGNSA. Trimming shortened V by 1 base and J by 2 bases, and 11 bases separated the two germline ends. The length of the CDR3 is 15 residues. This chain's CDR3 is CASSLEGGWNYGYTF. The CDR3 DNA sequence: TGTGCCAGCAGCTTAGAGGGAGGTTGGAACTATGGCTACACCTTC. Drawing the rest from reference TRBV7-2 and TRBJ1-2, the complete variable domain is GAGVSQSPSNKVTEKGKDVELRCDPISGHTALYWYRQSLGQGLEFLIYFQGNSAPDKSGLPSDRFSAERTGGSVSTLTIQRTQQEDSAVYLCASSLEGGWNYGYTFGSGTRLTVV.

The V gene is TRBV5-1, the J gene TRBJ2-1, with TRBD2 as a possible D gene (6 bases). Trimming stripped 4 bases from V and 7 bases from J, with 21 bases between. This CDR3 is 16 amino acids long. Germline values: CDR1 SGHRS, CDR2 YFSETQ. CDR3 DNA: TGCGCCAGCAGCCCGGAGGGGACTCGGAGAATGAATGAGCAGTTCTTC. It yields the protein CASSPEGTRRMNEQFF. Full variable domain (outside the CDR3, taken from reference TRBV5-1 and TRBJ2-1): KAGVTQTPRYLIKTRGQQVTLSCSPISGHRSVSWYQQTPGQGLQFLFEYFSETQRNKGNFPGRFSGRQFSNSRSEMNVSTLELGDSALYLCASSPEGTRRMNEQFFGPGTRLTVL.

CDR3 amino acids: CSVDTGISNQPQHF. CDR3 coding DNA: TGCAGCGTTGACACAGGGATCAGCAATCAGCCCCAGCATTTT. V gene TRBV29-1 combines with J gene TRBJ1-5, with D possibly matching TRBD1 (6 bases). The CDR3 spans 14 residues. Germline V lookup: CDR1 SQVTM, CDR2 ANQGSEA. V gave up 3 bases and J gave up 1 base, with 10 bases separating them. Looking up the rest from reference TRBV29-1 and TRBJ1-5 gives the full variable domain: SAVISQKPSRDICQRGTSLTIQCQVDSQVTMMFWYRQQPGQSLTLIATANQGSEATYESGFVIDKFPISRPNLTFSTLTVSNMSPEDSSIYLCSVDTGISNQPQHFGDGTRLSIL.

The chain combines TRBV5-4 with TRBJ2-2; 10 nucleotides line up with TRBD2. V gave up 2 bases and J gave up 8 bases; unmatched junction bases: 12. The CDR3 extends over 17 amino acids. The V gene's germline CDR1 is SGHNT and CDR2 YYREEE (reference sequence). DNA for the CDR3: TGTGCCAGCAGCTTTGAGGGACTAGCGAGGACAGGGGGGGAGCTGTTTTTT. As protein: CASSFEGLARTGGELFF.

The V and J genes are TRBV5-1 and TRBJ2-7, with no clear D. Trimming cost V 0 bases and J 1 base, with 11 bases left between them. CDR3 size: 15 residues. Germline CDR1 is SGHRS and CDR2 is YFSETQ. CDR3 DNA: TGCGCCAGCAGCTTGGCCGCGCCACGATCCTACGAGCAGTACTTC. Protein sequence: CASSLAAPRSYEQYF.

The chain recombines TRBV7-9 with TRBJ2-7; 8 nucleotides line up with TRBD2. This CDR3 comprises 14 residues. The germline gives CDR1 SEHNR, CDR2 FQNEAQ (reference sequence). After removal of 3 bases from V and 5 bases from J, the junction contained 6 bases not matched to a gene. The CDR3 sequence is CASSFSGMGHEQYF. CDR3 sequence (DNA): TGTGCCAGCAGCTTTAGCGGGATGGGGCACGAGCAGTACTTC.

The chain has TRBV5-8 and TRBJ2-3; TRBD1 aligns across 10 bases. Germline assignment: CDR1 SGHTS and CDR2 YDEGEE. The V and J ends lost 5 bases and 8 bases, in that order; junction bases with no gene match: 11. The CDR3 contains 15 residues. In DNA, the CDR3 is TGTGCCAGCAGAAGGCGGGACAGGGGTGATGGTACGCAGTATTTT. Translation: CASRRRDRGDGTQYF.

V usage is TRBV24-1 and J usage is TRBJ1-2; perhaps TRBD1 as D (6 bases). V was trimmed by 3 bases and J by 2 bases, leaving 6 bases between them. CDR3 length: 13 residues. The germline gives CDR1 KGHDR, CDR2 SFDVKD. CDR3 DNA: TGTGCCACCAGTGATCAGGGGAACTATGGCTACACCTTC. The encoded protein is CATSDQGNYGYTF.